Sequencing of this T cell receptor (beta chain) was carried out in a study of shared clonotypes between healthy human individuals. The CDR3 is 11 residues long. Germline V gives CDR1 MNHEY, CDR2 SMNVEV (reference sequence). The ends were cut back, 3 bases at V and 7 bases at J, with 6 bases in the middle. Produced via immunoSEQ multiplex PCR; TCRdb's table is partial and in-frame only. The sample records 500,000 or so clones, roughly 95% being singletons. The TCR was taken from a woman in her twenties or thirties in good health. Specimen: naive CD4+ T cells sorted from blood. Subset defined: CD45RA+ positively selected. The V call is TRBV27, the J call TRBJ1-1; D unclear. CDR3 loop: CASSFLGEAFF. The CDR3 DNA reads as TGTGCCAGCAGTTTTTTGGGTGAAGCTTTCTTT.